Listed below are T cell receptor beta chains from one sample, sequenced in a study of cytomegalovirus exposure and HLA in healthy donors. Using immunoSEQ multiplex PCR, the repertoire was profiled, and TCRdb retains in-frame clones only, with some absent. The sample lists roughly 68,000 clones, roughly 95% seen once, with around 2.4% in the top ten. Specimen: PBMCs. The origin of the receptors is a man aged 18-30 years in good health and CMV-seronegative. CDR3s include the opening cysteine and the closing phenylalanine or tryptophan. Each record gives: V gene, CDR3 length, J gene, clone size, D gene, CDR3 DNA, CDR3 protein. D genes are given only for firm matches. Some rows have no size entry. The others give once, few or many, or a class for an expanded clone.

V: TRBV19; length: 13; J: TRBJ2-1; size: .; D: TRBD1; DNA: TGTGCCAGTAGTGTACAGGGGTTCAATGAGCAGTTCTTC; CDR3: CASSVQGFNEQFF
V: TRBV18; length: 16; J: TRBJ2-5; size: .; D: TRBD1; DNA: TGTGCCAGCTCACCGGGACAGGGCCGATACCAAGAGACCCAGTACTTC; CDR3: CASSPGQGRYQETQYF
V: TRBV19; length: 13; J: TRBJ2-7; size: .; D: .; DNA: TGTGCCAGTCCACCTTCTAGGTCCTACGAGCAGTACTTC; CDR3: CASPPSRSYEQYF
V: TRBV11-3; length: 16; J: TRBJ2-3; size: .; D: TRBD2; DNA: TGTGCCAGCAGCCCCAGGACTAGCCACAGCACAGATACGCAGTATTTT; CDR3: CASSPRTSHSTDTQYF
V: TRBV9; length: 17; J: TRBJ2-3; size: .; D: .; DNA: TGTGCCAGCAGCCCTCGGGGTGGGGTAGCAGGCACAGATACGCAGTATTTT; CDR3: CASSPRGGVAGTDTQYF
V: TRBV10-3; length: 16; J: TRBJ2-6; size: .; D: TRBD1; DNA: TGTGCCATCAGTTGGGGACAGACCTCTGGGGCCAACGTCCTGACTTTC; CDR3: CAISWGQTSGANVLTF
V: TRBV10-2; length: 13; J: TRBJ2-7; size: once; D: .; DNA: TGCGCCAGCAGTGAAAGGACAGAATACGAGCAGTACTTC; CDR3: CASSERTEYEQYF
V: TRBV19; length: 14; J: TRBJ1-1; size: .; D: .; DNA: TGTGCCAGTAGTATAGATGGCCGGAGCACTGAAGCTTTCTTT; CDR3: CASSIDGRSTEAFF
V: TRBV6-1; length: 18; J: TRBJ1-5; size: .; D: TRBD1; DNA: TGTGCCAGCAGTGAAGGTACGAGTATGGACAGGGCGAACGAGCCCCAGCATTTT; CDR3: CASSEGTSMDRANEPQHF
V: TRBV7-8; length: 14; J: TRBJ1-4; size: .; D: TRBD1; DNA: TGTGCCAGCAGCCAGGGACAGGGGCGCGAAAAACTGTTTTTT; CDR3: CASSQGQGREKLFF
V: TRBV27; length: 14; J: TRBJ1-5; size: .; D: .; DNA: TGTGCCAGCAGTTTAAACAGAAACGGCCAGCCCCAGCATTTT; CDR3: CASSLNRNGQPQHF
V: TRBV7-2; length: 17; J: TRBJ2-2; size: .; D: TRBD2; DNA: TGTGCCAGCAGCTTAGTCTCTAGCGGGACGGGTGCCGGGGAGCTGTTTTTT; CDR3: CASSLVSSGTGAGELFF
V: TRBV5-5; length: 13; J: TRBJ1-2; size: .; D: .; DNA: TGTGCCAGCAGCTTGAGTCGGGGCTATGGCTACACCTTC; CDR3: CASSLSRGYGYTF
V: TRBV7-8; length: 14; J: TRBJ2-7; size: .; D: .; DNA: TGTGCCAGCAGCTTAAGTCAGGGCCTCGACGAGCAGTACTTC; CDR3: CASSLSQGLDEQYF
V: TRBV5-6; length: 16; J: TRBJ2-7; size: .; D: .; DNA: TGTGCCAGCAGCTTGGAGCAGGGGCTCTCGTCCTACGAGCAGTACTTC; CDR3: CASSLEQGLSSYEQYF
V: TRBV4-1; length: 18; J: TRBJ2-7; size: .; D: TRBD1; DNA: TGCGCCAGCAGCCAAGAATTTGTTACGGGGACAGGGCGCTACGAGCAGTACTTC; CDR3: CASSQEFVTGTGRYEQYF
V: TRBV27; length: 14; J: TRBJ2-5; size: .; D: .; DNA: TGTGCCAGCAGTCAGTTAGGGGGTGAAGAGACCCAGTACTTC; CDR3: CASSQLGGEETQYF
V: TRBV6-6; length: 16; J: TRBJ2-4; size: .; D: TRBD1; DNA: TGTGCCAGCAGTTTACAGGGGGCCCCCTTCAAAAACATTCAGTACTTC; CDR3: CASSLQGAPFKNIQYF
V: TRBV9; length: 16; J: TRBJ2-2; size: .; D: .; DNA: TGTGCCAGCAGCGTTGGCAGGGCCTCGAACACCGGGGAGCTGTTTTTT; CDR3: CASSVGRASNTGELFF
V: TRBV6-1; length: 14; J: TRBJ1-5; size: .; D: .; DNA: TGTGCCAGCAGTGAAGATGGCAGGGATCAGCCCCAGCATTTT; CDR3: CASSEDGRDQPQHF
V: TRBV11-2; length: 13; J: TRBJ1-5; size: once; D: .; DNA: TGTGCCAGCAGCGGGAGGGGCAATCAGCCCCAGCATTTT; CDR3: CASSGRGNQPQHF
V: TRBV7-9; length: 13; J: TRBJ1-5; size: .; D: .; DNA: TGTGCCAGCAGCTCGCAGGGGAATCAGCCCCAGCATTTT; CDR3: CASSSQGNQPQHF
V: TRBV15; length: 15; J: TRBJ1-2; size: .; D: .; DNA: TGTGCCACCAGCGAACCGGGCACTAGGATGCAGGGCTACACCTTC; CDR3: CATSEPGTRMQGYTF
V: TRBV2; length: 13; J: TRBJ1-1; size: .; D: .; DNA: TGTGCCAGCAGTGATCAGTGGAACACTGAAGCTTTCTTT; CDR3: CASSDQWNTEAFF
V: TRBV7-9; length: 19; J: TRBJ2-3; size: .; D: TRBD2; DNA: TGTGCCAGCAGCTCCGGGACTAGCGGGGGGGCCTGGAGCACAGATACGCAGTATTTT; CDR3: CASSSGTSGGAWSTDTQYF
V: TRBV28; length: 16; J: TRBJ2-7; size: .; D: TRBD1; DNA: TGTGCCAGCAGTTTGTTTACAGGGGGGAAGGATTACGAGCAGTACTTC; CDR3: CASSLFTGGKDYEQYF
V: TRBV10-1; length: 14; J: TRBJ1-2; size: once; D: .; DNA: TGCGCCACCAATGGGGGGACTGCTAACTATGGCTACACCTTC; CDR3: CATNGGTANYGYTF
V: TRBV6-1; length: 15; J: TRBJ2-1; size: .; D: .; DNA: TGTGCCAGCAGTGAAAATGAGGGATCCTACAATGAGCAGTTCTTC; CDR3: CASSENEGSYNEQFF
V: TRBV21-1; length: 15; J: TRBJ1-1; size: once; D: .; DNA: TGTGCCAGCAGGAAGCCGGGGACAGTGAACACTGAAGCTTTCTTT; CDR3: CASRKPGTVNTEAFF
V: TRBV6-6; length: 14; J: TRBJ2-7; size: .; D: .; DNA: TGTGCCAGCAGTTCCCGGACTATCTCCTACGAGCAGTACTTC; CDR3: CASSSRTISYEQYF
V: TRBV13; length: 14; J: TRBJ2-7; size: .; D: .; DNA: TGTGCCAGCAGCCACGGGAGATCGGGCTACGAGCAGTACTTC; CDR3: CASSHGRSGYEQYF
V: TRBV7-2; length: 13; J: TRBJ2-1; size: .; D: .; DNA: TGTGCCAGCAGCTTAAACAGGGAGAATGAGCAGTTCTTC; CDR3: CASSLNRENEQFF
V: TRBV2; length: 14; J: TRBJ2-5; size: .; D: .; DNA: TGTGCCAGCACTAGGGACCTGGGGAGGGAGACCCAGTACTTC; CDR3: CASTRDLGRETQYF
V: TRBV27; length: 14; J: TRBJ2-1; size: .; D: TRBD2; DNA: TGTGCCAGCAGTTTTTCCCGGACTAGCAATGAGCAGTTCTTC; CDR3: CASSFSRTSNEQFF
V: TRBV6-1; length: 16; J: TRBJ1-3; size: once; D: TRBD1; DNA: TGTGCCAGCAGTCAAGGACAGGCTAGCTCTGGAAACACCATATATTTT; CDR3: CASSQGQASSGNTIYF
V: TRBV14; length: 13; J: TRBJ2-7; size: .; D: .; DNA: TGTGCCAGCAGCCAAGTGGCGGGCTACGAGCAGTACTTC; CDR3: CASSQVAGYEQYF
V: TRBV28; length: 16; J: TRBJ1-5; size: .; D: .; DNA: TGTGCCAGCAGTTTAGAAGACAGTTATAGCAATCAGCCCCAGCATTTT; CDR3: CASSLEDSYSNQPQHF
V: TRBV21-1; length: 16; J: TRBJ2-7; size: .; D: .; DNA: TGTGCCAGCAGCAAATATCAGGGGCGCCACTCCTACGAGCAGTACTTC; CDR3: CASSKYQGRHSYEQYF
V: TRBV5-5; length: 13; J: TRBJ2-1; size: .; D: .; DNA: TGTGCCAGCAGCTTGGTACTCTACAATGAGCAGTTCTTC; CDR3: CASSLVLYNEQFF
V: TRBV7-9; length: 15; J: TRBJ1-2; size: .; D: .; DNA: TGTGCCAGCAGCTTACCTAAGCGGGCAGACTATGGCTACACCTTC; CDR3: CASSLPKRADYGYTF
V: TRBV4-1; length: 14; J: TRBJ2-5; size: .; D: TRBD1; DNA: TGCGCCAGCAGCCAGGGACAGTACCAAGAGACCCAGTACTTC; CDR3: CASSQGQYQETQYF
V: TRBV9; length: 15; J: TRBJ2-5; size: .; D: TRBD2; DNA: TGTGCCAGCAGCCTGACTAGCGGGAAACAAGAGACCCAGTACTTC; CDR3: CASSLTSGKQETQYF
V: TRBV5-6; length: 15; J: TRBJ1-1; size: few; D: .; DNA: TGTGCCAGCAGGGGGGGGCCAGGGGCGGCGACTGAAGCTTTCTTT; CDR3: CASRGGPGAATEAFF
V: TRBV6-5; length: 13; J: TRBJ1-1; size: .; D: .; DNA: TGTGCCAGCAGTTACCGGGACTTCCCTGAAGCTTTCTTT; CDR3: CASSYRDFPEAFF
V: TRBV5-8; length: 14; J: TRBJ1-6; size: .; D: TRBD1; DNA: TGTGCCAGCAGAGTGACAGGGAACAATTCACCCCTCCACTTT; CDR3: CASRVTGNNSPLHF
V: TRBV5-1; length: 14; J: TRBJ2-2; size: .; D: TRBD1; DNA: TGCGCCAGCAGCGGGACAGGGGGCGGCGAGGAGCTGTTTTTT; CDR3: CASSGTGGGEELFF
V: TRBV6-6; length: 14; J: TRBJ2-5; size: once; D: TRBD1; DNA: TGTGCCAGCAGTTCGGGACAGGGGGGGGAGACCCAGTACTTC; CDR3: CASSSGQGGETQYF
V: TRBV10-2; length: 12; J: TRBJ2-1; size: .; D: .; DNA: TGCGCCAGCAGTGTTGAGGGCGGTGAGCAGTTCTTC; CDR3: CASSVEGGEQFF
V: TRBV6-1; length: 12; J: TRBJ2-7; size: .; D: .; DNA: TGTGCCAGCAGTTGGAGACAGTACGAGCAGTACTTC; CDR3: CASSWRQYEQYF